These 13 T cell receptor beta chains originate from one sample sequenced in a study of cytotoxic CD8 clonotypes in ibrutinib-treated CLL. Measured with immunoSEQ multiplex PCR; TCRdb has only the in-frame clones, and not every one. The table lists over 150,000 clones, about 72% of them singletons. The source material was PBMCs, sampled after 24 months of ibrutinib treatment. Source of these receptors: a human donor with chronic lymphocytic leukemia.

This clone was counted between two and nine times. This rearrangement joins TRBV6-5 to TRBJ1-5; unclear D gene. The V gene lost 2 bases and the J gene lost 7 bases, with 9 bases spanning the gap. This CDR3 is built from 13 residues. Germline V gene sequence: CDR1 MNHEY, CDR2 SVGAGI. This CDR3 is CASSYALGQPQHF. DNA for the CDR3: TGTGCCAGCAGTTACGCCCTGGGGCAGCCCCAGCATTTT.

The chain carries TRBV25-1 and TRBJ2-1; 13 bases fit TRBD2. The ends lost 7 bases at V and 1 base at J; junction bases unmatched: 4. CDR1 is MGHDK and CDR2 is SYGVNS in the germline V gene. The CDR3 spans 16 residues. In DNA form, the CDR3 reads TGTGCCAGCACGGGACTAGCGGGACCTTCCTACAATGAGCAGTTCTTC. This translates into CASTGLAGPSYNEQFF.

This clone has more than one count but fewer than ten. The J gene is TRBJ2-7, the V gene TRBV30, with D hard to call. V gave up 6 bases and J gave up 6 bases, with 15 bases separating them. The germline gives CDR1 GTSNPN, CDR2 SVGIG (reference sequence). The CDR3 has 12 residues. The CDR3 DNA reads TGTGCCTGTGGGCCCCTCGCTTTCGAGCAGTACTTC. It is translated as CACGPLAFEQYF.

The genes are TRBV19 and TRBJ2-2; 9 nucleotides line up with TRBD1. Unmatched junction bases numbered 9, after V lost 8 bases and J lost 5 bases. Germline CDR1 is LNHDA and CDR2 is SQIVND (reference sequence). This CDR3 is built from 15 residues. In nucleotides, the CDR3 is TGTGCCAGTCGCATACAGGGGGCTGATACCGGGGAGCTGTTTTTT. It codes for CASRIQGADTGELFF.

This rearrangement joins TRBV9 to TRBJ2-5; 8 bases agree with TRBD1. The CDR3 has 16 residues. Germline CDR1 SGDLS, CDR2 YYNGEE. V was pared by 3 bases and J by 5 bases, with 12 bases of the junction left unmatched. The CDR3 region is CASSETPGGFSETQYF. The CDR3 nucleotides read TGTGCCAGCAGCGAAACGCCAGGGGGCTTTTCGGAGACCCAGTACTTC.

The table lists this clone with a few counts. This rearrangement joins TRBV18 to TRBJ1-1; 7 nucleotides line up with TRBD1. In germline, CDR1 is KGHSH, CDR2 LQKENI. The trim removed 4 bases at V and 2 bases at J, leaving 1 base unmatched. The CDR3 totals 13 residues. CDR3 sequence: CASSRQGNTEAFF. CDR3 sequence (DNA): TGTGCCAGCTCACGACAGGGTAACACTGAAGCTTTCTTT.

The chain has TRBV29-1 and TRBJ1-1; no clear D gene. This CDR3 comprises 13 residues. V lost 4 bases, J lost 1 base, and 10 bases lay in between. The germline V gene has CDR1 SQVTM and CDR2 ANQGSEA. The CDR3 here is CSVASGQNTEAFF. CDR3 nucleotides: TGCAGCGTTGCATCCGGGCAGAACACTGAAGCTTTCTTT.

V and J are TRBV27 and TRBJ1-2; the D is unclear. V shed 6 bases and J shed 3 bases, with 14 bases lying between them. This CDR3 has 14 amino acids. Germline-derived CDR1 and CDR2 are MNHEY and SMNVEV (reference sequence). CDR3 residues: CASSQNWGDYGYTF. CDR3 nucleotide sequence: TGTGCCAGCAGCCAAAATTGGGGTGACTATGGCTACACCTTC.

The chain is built from TRBV30 and TRBJ1-1; D is unresolved. This CDR3 has 14 amino acids. Per germline, CDR1 GTSNPN and CDR2 SVGIG (reference sequence). Trimming shortened V by 2 bases and J by 4 bases, and 14 bases separated the two germline ends. For the CDR3, the DNA is TGTGCCTGGAGTCCCTTATTGGGTAGCACTGAAGCTTTCTTT. Amino acid sequence: CAWSPLLGSTEAFF.

The chain links TRBV7-9 to TRBJ2-7; D remains unclear. CDR1 is SEHNR and CDR2 is FQNEAQ in the germline V gene (reference sequence). The CDR3 has 12 residues. Trimming removed 5 bases at V and 6 bases at J, with 11 bases between. CDR3 loop: CASSAIPREQYF. CDR3 nucleotides: TGTGCCAGCAGCGCAATACCTCGCGAGCAGTACTTC.

This clone has more than one count but fewer than ten. This chain uses TRBV7-7 with TRBJ2-1; 11 nucleotides agree with TRBD2. The junction had 7 bases not matched to a gene; V was cut back by 5 bases and J by 4 bases. In germline, CDR1 is SSHAT, CDR2 FNYEAQ (reference sequence). The CDR3 loop spans 16 amino acids. The CDR3 protein is CASSLDGTSGYNEQFF. The CDR3 nucleotides read TGTGCCAGCAGCCTAGACGGGACTAGCGGATACAATGAGCAGTTCTTC.

The genes are TRBV27 and TRBJ2-1; D might be TRBD1 (6 bases). CDR3 size: 15 residues. Germline CDR1 reads MNHEY; CDR2 reads SMNVEV (reference sequence). V shed 2 bases and J shed 4 bases, with 12 bases lying between them. The CDR3 DNA reads TGTGCCAGCAGTTTAACCTCACAGGGTTACAATGAGCAGTTCTTC. This translates into CASSLTSQGYNEQFF.

This sequence joins TRBV30 and TRBJ1-2; 7 nucleotides line up with TRBD1. Germline CDR1 GTSNPN, CDR2 SVGIG (reference sequence). J was trimmed by 0 bases and V by 3 bases; bases with no gene match: 16. The CDR3 contains 18 residues. CDR3 sequence: CAWSAALGRGSANYGYTF. The CDR3 DNA reads TGTGCCTGGAGCGCGGCCCTCGGCAGGGGGTCCGCTAACTATGGCTACACCTTC.